This T cell receptor beta chain was documented in a study of OX40 agonist ivuxolimab in advanced cancers. Across the study: Treatment received earlier with anti-PD-1, anti-PD-L1 or anti-CTLA-4 agents was allowed, and around 36% had some. Partial responses were achieved by three patients, one with hepatocellular carcinoma and two with cutaneous melanoma.

Study-level points and caveats: Some nonresponders also had low normalized T-cell clonal expansion.

Libraries were prepared by immunoSEQ multiplex PCR; TCRdb keeps only in-frame clonotypes and omits some of them. Among 130,000 or so clones listed, around 93% were seen once. Blood sampling took place at baseline, cycle 4 day 1, and cycle 7 day 1. Remarks on this clone: What it binds is not known.

Sequenced material: CD4+ or CD8+ T cells sorted from blood, taken in a trial of the OX40 agonist ivuxolimab. This receptor was taken from an adult with an advanced solid tumor such as melanoma, head and neck, liver or kidney cancer.

CDR3 sequence (DNA): TGTGCCAGCAGCTTGGGACTGTACACAGATACGCAGTATTTT. Its protein product is CASSLGLYTDTQYF. J is TRBJ2-3 and V is TRBV5-4, with unresolved D. Germline CDR1 SGHNT, CDR2 YYREEE (reference sequence). The germline V and J ends were trimmed by 0 bases and 2 bases, with 7 bases remaining between them. The CDR3 has 14 amino acids.